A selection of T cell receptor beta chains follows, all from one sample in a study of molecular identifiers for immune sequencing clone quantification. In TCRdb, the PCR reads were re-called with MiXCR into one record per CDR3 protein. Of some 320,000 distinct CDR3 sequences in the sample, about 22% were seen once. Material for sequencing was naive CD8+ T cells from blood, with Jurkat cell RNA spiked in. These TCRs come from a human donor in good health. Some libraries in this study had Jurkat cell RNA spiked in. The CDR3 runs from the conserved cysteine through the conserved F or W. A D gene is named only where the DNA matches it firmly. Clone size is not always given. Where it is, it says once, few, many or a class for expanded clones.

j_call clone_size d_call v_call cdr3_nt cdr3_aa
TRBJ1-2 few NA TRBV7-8 TGTGCCAGCAGCCCTCCCCCCGGGCTTCGCTATGGCTACACCTTC CASSPPPGLRYGYTF
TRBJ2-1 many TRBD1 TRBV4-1 TGCGCCAGCAGCCAAGCTGGGGGACCAGGGGGTGAGCAGTTCTTC CASSQAGGPGGEQFF
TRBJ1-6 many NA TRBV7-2 TGTGCCAGCAGCTTAGACCGTAGCTCCTATAATTCACCCCTCCACTTT CASSLDRSSYNSPLHF
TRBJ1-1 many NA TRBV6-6 TGTGCCAGCAGTTACTCGATATCACAGGTGAACACTGAAGCTTTCTTT CASSYSISQVNTEAFF
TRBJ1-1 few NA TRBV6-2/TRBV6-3 TGTGCCAGCAGGGAGCTGAACACTGAAGCTTTCTTT CASRELNTEAFF
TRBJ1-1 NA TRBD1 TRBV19 TGTGCCGGTAGTCTCCAGGGGGCGGGGACTGAAGCTTTCTTT CAGSLQGAGTEAFF
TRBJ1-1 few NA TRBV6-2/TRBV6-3 TGTGCCAGCCGGGCATCGATCCGAGGGACTGAAGCTTTCTTT CASRASIRGTEAFF
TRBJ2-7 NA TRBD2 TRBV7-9 TGTGCCAGCAGCCCGTGTTTAGCGGGAGACCACGAGCAGTACTTC CASSPCLAGDHEQYF
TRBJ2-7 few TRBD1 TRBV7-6 TGTGCCAGCAGCCCGACAGGGGTACCCGAGCAGTACTTC CASSPTGVPEQYF
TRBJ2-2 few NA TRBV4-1 TGCGCCAGCAGCCAATCTGGGAGGACGAACACCGGGGAGCTGTTTTTT CASSQSGRTNTGELFF
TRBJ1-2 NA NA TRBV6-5 TGTGCCAGCAGCATCAGGGGCATCTATGGCTACACCTTC CASSIRGIYGYTF
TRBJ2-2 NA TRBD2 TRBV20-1 TGCAGTGCTGGAGAACTAGCGGGAGGTTACACCGGGGAGCTGTTTTTT CSAGELAGGYTGELFF
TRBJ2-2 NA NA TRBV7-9 TGTGCCAGCAGCTTACCCCAAGGGCAGGTCTACACCGGGGAGCTGTTTTTT CASSLPQGQVYTGELFF
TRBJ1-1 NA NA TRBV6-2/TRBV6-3 TGTGCCAGCAACCCCACGGTAACCTTAAACACTGAAACTTTCTTT CASNPTVTLNTETFF
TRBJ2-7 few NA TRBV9 TGTGCCAGCAGCCCCCAGGGATACAGCTCCTACGAGCAGTACTTC CASSPQGYSSYEQYF
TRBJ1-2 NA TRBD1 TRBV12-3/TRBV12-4 TGTGCCCGCAATCCAACAGGGGAACGCTATGGCTACACCTTC CARNPTGERYGYTF
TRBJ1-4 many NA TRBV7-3 TGTGCCAGCAGCCCGGGGACGGCAACTAATGAAAAACTGTTTTTT CASSPGTATNEKLFF
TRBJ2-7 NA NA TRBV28 TGTGCCAGCAGTTTGGACGGGACATGGACCTACGAGCAGTACTTC CASSLDGTWTYEQYF
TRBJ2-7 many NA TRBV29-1 TGCAGCGTTGTCCTAACCGAGCAGTACTTC CSVVLTEQYF
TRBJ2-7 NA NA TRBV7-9 TGTGCCAGCAGCCCCAGCGTGAGCGGACCTGACTACGAGCAGTACTTC CASSPSVSGPDYEQYF
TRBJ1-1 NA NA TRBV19 TGTGCCAGTAGGACGGACAGGAACACTGAAGCTTTCTTT CASRTDRNTEAFF
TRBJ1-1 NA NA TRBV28 TGTGCCAGCAGTCCGGACGGGGGGCGGACTGAAGCTTTCTTT CASSPDGGRTEAFF
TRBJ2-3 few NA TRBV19 TGTGCCAGTAGTATACTGGCATCTACTAGCACAGATACGCAGTATTTT CASSILASTSTDTQYF
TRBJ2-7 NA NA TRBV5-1 TGCGCCAGCAGCTTGGGTCAGGGGAGTTTCTACGAGCAGTACTTC CASSLGQGSFYEQYF
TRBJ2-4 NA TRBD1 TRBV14 TGTGCCAGCAGCCGACAGACAGGGCGAGGAAACATTCAGTACTTC CASSRQTGRGNIQYF
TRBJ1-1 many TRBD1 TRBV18 TGTGCCAGCTCACCTCCGGGACAGGACTTGAACACTGAAGCTTTCTTT CASSPPGQDLNTEAFF
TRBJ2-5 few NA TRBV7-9 TGTGCCAGCAGCGGGACATCCCTTGTCCTGTACTTC CASSGTSLVLYF
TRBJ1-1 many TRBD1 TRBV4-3 TGCGCCAGCAGCCAAGATGGCGAGACAGGGGCGAGGGAGGCTGAAGCTTTCTTT CASSQDGETGAREAEAFF
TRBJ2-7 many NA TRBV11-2 TGTGCCAGCAGCTTAGAAGTGGGCAACGAGCAGTACTTC CASSLEVGNEQYF
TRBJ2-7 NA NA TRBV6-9 TGTGCCGGACCGGACCCCTCCTCCTACGAGCAGTACTTC CAGPDPSSYEQYF
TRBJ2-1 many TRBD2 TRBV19 TGTGCCAGTAGTATAGAGGCTAGCGGGAGCGGTGAGCAGTTCTTC CASSIEASGSGEQFF
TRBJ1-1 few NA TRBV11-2 TGTGCCAGCAGCACAGGACCGGGGGCCACTGAAGCTTTCTTT CASSTGPGATEAFF
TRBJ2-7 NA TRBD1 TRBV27 TGTGCCAGCGGGACAGGGAGCAGCTACGAGCAGTACTTC CASGTGSSYEQYF
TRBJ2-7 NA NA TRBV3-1 TGTGCCAGCAGCCAAGGCGTACAGGGCTACGAGCAGTACTTC CASSQGVQGYEQYF
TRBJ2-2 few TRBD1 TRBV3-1 TGTGCCAGCAGCCAGATACTCCCCGGACAGGGACGGGGCACCGGGGAGCTGTTTTTT CASSQILPGQGRGTGELFF
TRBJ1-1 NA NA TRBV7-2 TGTTCCAGCAGCTTAGAGTCAGGGGAAGCTTTATTT CSSSLESGEALF
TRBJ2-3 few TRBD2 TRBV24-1 TGTGCCACCAGTGAGACTCCCGGGACTAGCGGAGTCACAGATACGCAGTATTTT CATSETPGTSGVTDTQYF
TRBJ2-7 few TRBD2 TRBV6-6 TGTGCCAGCGGACTAGCCTACGAGCAGTACTTC CASGLAYEQYF
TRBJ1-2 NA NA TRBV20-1 TGCAGTGCCCAACGGACAGACACCTATGGCTACACCTTC CSAQRTDTYGYTF
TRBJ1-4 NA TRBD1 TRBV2 TGTGCCAGCAGAGATACAGGGGGCGGATCGAATGAAAAACTGTTTTTT CASRDTGGGSNEKLFF
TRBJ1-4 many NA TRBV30 TGTGCCTGGAGCGAGTATAATGAAAAACTGTTTTTT CAWSEYNEKLFF
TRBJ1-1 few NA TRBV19 TGTGCCAGTAGTACTCAGGGCAGCAACACTGAAGCTTTCTTT CASSTQGSNTEAFF
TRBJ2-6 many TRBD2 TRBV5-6 TGTGCCAGCAGCGCCGGACTAGCGTCTAGCTCTGGGGCCAACGTCCTGACTTTC CASSAGLASSSGANVLTF
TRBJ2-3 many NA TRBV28 TGTGCCAGCAGGGACCCCACAGATACGCAGTATTTT CASRDPTDTQYF
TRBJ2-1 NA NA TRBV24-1 TGTGCCACCAGTGGGTCGGGATTTGAGCAGTTCTTC CATSGSGFEQFF
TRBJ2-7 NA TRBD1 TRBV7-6 TGTGCCAGCAGTCCCGGGACAGGGAATTTCTACGAGCAGTACTTC CASSPGTGNFYEQYF
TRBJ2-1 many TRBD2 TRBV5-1 TGCGCCAGCAGCTTTCTAGCGGGGGACAATGAGCAGTTCTTC CASSFLAGDNEQFF
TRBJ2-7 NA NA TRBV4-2 TGTGCCAGCAGCCATATTCAGGGTGACTACTACGAGCAGTACTTC CASSHIQGDYYEQYF
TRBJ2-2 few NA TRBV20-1 TGCAGTGCTAGAGATCGGGGTAAACTCAGAATGAACACCGGGGAGCTGTTTTTT CSARDRGKLRMNTGELFF
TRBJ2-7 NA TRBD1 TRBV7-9 TGTGCCAGCAGCCCCCAGGGCAGGGGGCTTGACGAGCAGTACTTC CASSPQGRGLDEQYF
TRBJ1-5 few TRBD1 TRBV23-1 TGCGCCAGCAGTCAATCGGAGACAGGGTTGGGCAATCAGCCCCAGCATTTT CASSQSETGLGNQPQHF
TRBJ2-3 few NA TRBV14 TGTGCCGGCAGCCCCGCCTCCACAGATACGCAGTATTTT CAGSPASTDTQYF
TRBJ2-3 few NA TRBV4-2 TGTGCCAGCAGCCAGGCCCAGGGGTTCGGTACAGATACGCAGTATTTT CASSQAQGFGTDTQYF
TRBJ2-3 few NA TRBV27 TGTGCCAGCAGTCCACCTAGGGCCTGGGGCGCAGATACGCAGTATTTT CASSPPRAWGADTQYF
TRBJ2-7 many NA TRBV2 TGTGCCAGCAGTAAAGGGTACGAGCAGTACTTC CASSKGYEQYF
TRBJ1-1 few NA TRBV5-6 TGTGCCAGCAGCTTGAGGTGGGAGGGGGGGCCTGAAGCTTTCTTT CASSLRWEGGPEAFF
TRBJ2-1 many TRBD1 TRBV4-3 TGCGCCAGCAGCCAAGTCGGACAGGGTTATGATGAGCAGTTCTTC CASSQVGQGYDEQFF
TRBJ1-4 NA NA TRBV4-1 TGCGCCAGCAGCCAAGGTACGGGGACTAATGAAAAACTGTTTTTT CASSQGTGTNEKLFF
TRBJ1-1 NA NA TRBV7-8 TGTGCCAGCAGCTACGCCCGGGTGCAAAGTGAAGCTTTATTT CASSYARVQSEALF
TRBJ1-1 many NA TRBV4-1 TGCGCCAGCAACCCCTTGCAGGGTAAGAACACTGAAGCTTTCTTT CASNPLQGKNTEAFF